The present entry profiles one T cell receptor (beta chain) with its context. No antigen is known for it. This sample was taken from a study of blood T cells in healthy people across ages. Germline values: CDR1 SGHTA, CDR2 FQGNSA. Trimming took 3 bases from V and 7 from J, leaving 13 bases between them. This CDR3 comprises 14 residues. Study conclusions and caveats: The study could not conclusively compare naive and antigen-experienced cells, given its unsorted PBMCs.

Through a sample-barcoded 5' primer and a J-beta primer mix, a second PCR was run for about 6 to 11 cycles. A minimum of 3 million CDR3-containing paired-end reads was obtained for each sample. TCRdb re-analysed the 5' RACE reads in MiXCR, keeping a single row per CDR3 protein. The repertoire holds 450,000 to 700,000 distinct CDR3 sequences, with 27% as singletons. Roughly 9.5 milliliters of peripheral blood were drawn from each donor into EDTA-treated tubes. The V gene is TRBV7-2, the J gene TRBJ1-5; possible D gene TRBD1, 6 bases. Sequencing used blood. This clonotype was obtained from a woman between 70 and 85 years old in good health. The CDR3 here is CASSFQGRRQPQHF. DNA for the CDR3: TGTGCCAGCAGCTTCCAGGGGCGCCGACAGCCCCAGCATTTT.